The rows below give T cell receptor beta chains drawn from one sample of a study of OX40 agonist ivuxolimab in advanced cancers. Generated by immunoSEQ multiplex PCR, the TCRdb table keeps only in-frame clones and is missing some. The sample comprises approximately 50,000 clones, more than 75% of which are singletons, and 3.9% rests with the top ten. The source material was CD4+ or CD8+ T cells sorted from blood, sampled in a trial of the OX40 agonist ivuxolimab. The receptors derive from an adult with an advanced solid tumor such as melanoma, head and neck, liver or kidney cancer. Each CDR3 is given with its conserved first and last residue. A D gene is named only where the DNA matches it firmly. Rows give clone size only sometimes, using once, few, many, or a class for an expanded clone.

DNA,CDR3,size,J,length,D,V
TGTGCCAGCAGACCCGGGACAGGGGATTGGGAGACCCAGTACTTC,CASRPGTGDWETQYF,NA,TRBJ2-5,15,TRBD1,TRBV6-6
TGCGCCAGCAGCCAGCCGACAGGGTTGGTTACTGAAGCTTTCTTT,CASSQPTGLVTEAFF,NA,TRBJ1-1,15,TRBD1,TRBV4-1
TGTGCCAGCAGCTTAGCTAGCGGCACAGATACGCAGTATTTT,CASSLASGTDTQYF,NA,TRBJ2-3,14,NA,TRBV7-2
TGCGCCAGCAGCTTCAGGGAGGCGTCTCTCGAGCAGTACTTC,CASSFREASLEQYF,NA,TRBJ2-7,14,NA,TRBV5-1
TGCGCCAGCAGCTTTCGGGCAGAGAACACTGAAGCTTTCTTT,CASSFRAENTEAFF,NA,TRBJ1-1,14,NA,TRBV5-1
TGCGCCAGCAGCTTGCGGGAGGCAAGGGGTGAGCAGTTCTTC,CASSLREARGEQFF,NA,TRBJ2-1,14,TRBD2,TRBV5-1
TGTGCCATCAGCCCGGGACTAGCGGGAGAAAACATTCAGTACTTC,CAISPGLAGENIQYF,once,TRBJ2-4,15,TRBD2,TRBV10-3
TGTGCCAGCACCGATCGGGACAGCCTGAACACTGAAGCTTTCTTT,CASTDRDSLNTEAFF,NA,TRBJ1-1,15,TRBD1,TRBV6-1
TGTGCCAGAAGCGGTCGGACTAGCGGGAGAGAAAATGAGCAGTTCTTC,CARSGRTSGRENEQFF,NA,TRBJ2-1,16,TRBD2,TRBV5-3
TGTGCCAGCAGCCGAAGTGCTAGCGGGAGTTACGAGCAGTACTTC,CASSRSASGSYEQYF,NA,TRBJ2-7,15,TRBD2,TRBV7-8
TGCGCCAGCAGCTTGGAGGCGGGTCCTGGGCAAGAGACCCAGTACTTC,CASSLEAGPGQETQYF,once,TRBJ2-5,16,NA,TRBV5-1
TGTGCCAGTAGTTCCCGGGACTGGTATAATTCACCCCTCCACTTT,CASSSRDWYNSPLHF,NA,TRBJ1-6,15,NA,TRBV19
TGTGCCAGCAGCCAGTCGGGGGTAGGGGGCTATGGCTACACCTTC,CASSQSGVGGYGYTF,few,TRBJ1-2,15,NA,TRBV5-6
TGCGCCAGCAGCCAGAGAACTAATGAAAAACTGTTTTTT,CASSQRTNEKLFF,NA,TRBJ1-4,13,NA,TRBV4-1
TGCAGCGTTGAAGATGGACAGGGCGGTTGGGATACGCAGTATTTT,CSVEDGQGGWDTQYF,NA,TRBJ2-3,15,TRBD1,TRBV29-1
TGTGCCAGCAGCAAAGGGGGGACTGGCTCCTACGAGCAGTACTTC,CASSKGGTGSYEQYF,few,TRBJ2-7,15,NA,TRBV21-1
TGTGCCAGCCAGCCCGACACGGGGAATCAGCCCCAGCATTTT,CASQPDTGNQPQHF,NA,TRBJ1-5,14,NA,TRBV2
TGTGCCATCAGAGGGACAGACATGAACACTGAAGCTTTCTTT,CAIRGTDMNTEAFF,once,TRBJ1-1,14,TRBD1,TRBV10-3
TGTGCCAGTAGTACCCGGCGGGCCGTCTCTGGAAACACCATATATTTT,CASSTRRAVSGNTIYF,NA,TRBJ1-3,16,NA,TRBV19
TGTGCCAGTAGTTACCGGTGGGGGGCCGAATCAACTAATGAAAAACTGTTTTTT,CASSYRWGAESTNEKLFF,NA,TRBJ1-4,18,NA,TRBV19
TGCGCCAGCACCTCCGGGACTAGCGTTAAAGAGACCCAGTACTTC,CASTSGTSVKETQYF,NA,TRBJ2-5,15,TRBD2,TRBV5-1
TGTGCCAGCAGCCCTATTAGAGGGCACAATGAGCAGTTCTTC,CASSPIRGHNEQFF,once,TRBJ2-1,14,NA,TRBV5-5
TGTGCCAGCAGCTTGTATCGCCCCAGAAACAGGGGGTTGCACAATGAGCAGTTCTTC,CASSLYRPRNRGLHNEQFF,NA,TRBJ2-1,19,TRBD1,TRBV5-4
TGTGCCAGCAGTTTCGGACTAACGCAGTATTTT,CASSFGLTQYF,NA,TRBJ2-3,11,NA,TRBV6-5
TGTGCCAGTATTGGGGGGAACTATGGCTACACCTTC,CASIGGNYGYTF,few,TRBJ1-2,12,NA,TRBV19
TGTGCCAGCAGTTTTCTGCAGGAATTAAACACTGAAGCTTTCTTT,CASSFLQELNTEAFF,NA,TRBJ1-1,15,NA,TRBV6-1
TGTGCCAGCAGCTTCGGGCTAGGGGAGACCCAGTACTTC,CASSFGLGETQYF,NA,TRBJ2-5,13,NA,TRBV7-2
TGTGCCAGCAGCCACCCATTAGCCAAAAACATTCAGTACTTC,CASSHPLAKNIQYF,NA,TRBJ2-4,14,NA,TRBV16
TGTGCCAGCAGCGCAAGACAGGGGAGTTCCAATGAAAAACTGTTTTTT,CASSARQGSSNEKLFF,NA,TRBJ1-4,16,TRBD1,TRBV9
TGTGCCAGCAGTTACGGGTCCACCTCTGGAAACACCATATATTTT,CASSYGSTSGNTIYF,NA,TRBJ1-3,15,NA,TRBV6-6
TGTGCCAGCAGCTTAACTGAGGGACAGACCCAGTACTTC,CASSLTEGQTQYF,NA,TRBJ2-5,13,NA,TRBV7-2
TGTGCCAGTAGTGGGGACAGGGGTTACGAGCAGTACTTC,CASSGDRGYEQYF,once,TRBJ2-7,13,TRBD1,TRBV19
TGTGCCAGCAGCCTGGGACAGGCCTCTGGAAACACCATATATTTT,CASSLGQASGNTIYF,NA,TRBJ1-3,15,TRBD1,TRBV7-6
TGCAGCGTTGAGCTGAACACTGAAGCTTTCTTT,CSVELNTEAFF,NA,TRBJ1-1,11,NA,TRBV29-1
TGTGCCAGCAGTTTATCGGTACAGGGTTCCTACGAGCAGTACTTC,CASSLSVQGSYEQYF,NA,TRBJ2-7,15,NA,TRBV27
TGTGCCAGCAGCCAAGCGGGAGGGCCGACCACCGGGGAGCTGTTTTTT,CASSQAGGPTTGELFF,NA,TRBJ2-2,16,TRBD2,TRBV7-3
TGCGCCAGCAGCGTAACTAGCGGGACCCACAATGAGCAGTTCTTC,CASSVTSGTHNEQFF,NA,TRBJ2-1,15,TRBD2,TRBV5-1
TGTGCCAGCAGCCCGGGACTAGCGGGGGACAACACCGGGGAGCTGTTTTTT,CASSPGLAGDNTGELFF,NA,TRBJ2-2,17,TRBD2,TRBV7-2
TGTGCCAGCTTAGAATATACGAACACTGAAGCTTTCTTT,CASLEYTNTEAFF,NA,TRBJ1-1,13,NA,TRBV18
TGTGCCATCAGTGATCCGCTTTTCTTACGGACAGACGAAGAGACCCAGTACTTC,CAISDPLFLRTDEETQYF,NA,TRBJ2-5,18,NA,TRBV10-3